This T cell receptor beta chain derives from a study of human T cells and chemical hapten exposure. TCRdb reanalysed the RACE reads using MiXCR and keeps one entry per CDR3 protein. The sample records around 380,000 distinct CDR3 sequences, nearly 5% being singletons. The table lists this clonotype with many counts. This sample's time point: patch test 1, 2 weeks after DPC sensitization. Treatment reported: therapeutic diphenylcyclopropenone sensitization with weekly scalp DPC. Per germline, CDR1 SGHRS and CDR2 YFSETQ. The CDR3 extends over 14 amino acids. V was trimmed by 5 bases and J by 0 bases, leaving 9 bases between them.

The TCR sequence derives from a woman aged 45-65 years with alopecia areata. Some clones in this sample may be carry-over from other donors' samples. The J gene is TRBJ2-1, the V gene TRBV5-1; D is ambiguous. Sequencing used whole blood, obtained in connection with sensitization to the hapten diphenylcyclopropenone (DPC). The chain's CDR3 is CASRMISSYNEQFF. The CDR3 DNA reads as TGCGCCAGCAGAATGATAAGCTCCTACAATGAGCAGTTCTTC.